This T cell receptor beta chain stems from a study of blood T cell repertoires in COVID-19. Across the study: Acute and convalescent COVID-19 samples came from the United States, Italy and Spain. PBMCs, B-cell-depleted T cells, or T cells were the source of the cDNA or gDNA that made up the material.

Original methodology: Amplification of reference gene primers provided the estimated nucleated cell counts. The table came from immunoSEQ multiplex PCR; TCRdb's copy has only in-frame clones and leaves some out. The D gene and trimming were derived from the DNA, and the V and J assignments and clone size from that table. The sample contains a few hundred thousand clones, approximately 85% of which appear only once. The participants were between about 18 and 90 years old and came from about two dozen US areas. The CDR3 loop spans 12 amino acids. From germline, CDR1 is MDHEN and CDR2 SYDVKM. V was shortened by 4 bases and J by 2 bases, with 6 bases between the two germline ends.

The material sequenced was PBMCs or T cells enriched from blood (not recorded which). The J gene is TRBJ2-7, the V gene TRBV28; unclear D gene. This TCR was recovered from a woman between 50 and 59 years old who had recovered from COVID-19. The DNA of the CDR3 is TGTGCCAGCAGTTCCCCTCCCTACGAGCAGTACTTC. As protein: CASSSPPYEQYF.